This entry concerns a single T cell receptor (beta chain). The entry originates in a study of blood T cell repertoires in COVID-19. The CDR3 length is 18 residues. The ends lost 5 bases at V and 3 bases at J; junction bases unmatched: 14. Per germline, CDR1 SGHVS and CDR2 FNYEAQ. Assay: immunoSEQ multiplex PCR; the TCRdb copy retains only in-frame clones and omits some. This sample has fewer than 350,000 clones; approximately 90% occur once, and the top ten carry around 4.4%. The chain is built from TRBV7-6 and TRBJ1-1; TRBD1 matches at 11 bases. This receptor was obtained from a man aged 35-49 years with acute or convalescent COVID-19. Sequenced: peripheral blood. The CDR3 is CASSPRAGTGGWDTEAFF. The CDR3 DNA reads TGTGCCAGCAGCCCAAGGGCCGGGACAGGGGGTTGGGACACTGAAGCTTTCTTT.